This record concerns one TCR beta chain sequence. Its antigen is not identified. TCRdb's copy holds only in-frame clones and misses some; the assay was immunoSEQ multiplex PCR. The table lists tens of thousands of clones, around 93% of them singletons. This record comes from a study of T cells in localized non-small cell lung cancer. Study-level findings and limits: Tumor showed lower T cell clonality than uninvolved adjacent lung, where it was highest. A median of approximately 54 clones ranked among the top 100 in tumor appeared in adjacent lung.

Germline V gene sequence: CDR1 SGHRS, CDR2 YFSETQ. The V segment lost 3 bases and the J segment 1 base; nucleotides outside the gene matches: 7. The CDR3 extends over 17 amino acids. The rearrangement uses TRBV5-1 and TRBJ2-3; 11 bases fit TRBD2. The sample in question was peripheral blood mononuclear cells, obtained before any cancer treatment. This sequence was found in a female donor at least 60 years old with stage II lung adenocarcinoma. CDR3 region: CASSWTLAGARTDTQYF. CDR3 sequence (DNA): TGCGCCAGCAGCTGGACACTAGCGGGAGCTCGCACAGATACGCAGTATTTT.